Listed here are 5 T cell receptor beta chains from one sample, sequenced in a study of T cell responses to AZD1222 COVID-19 vaccine. Clones were sequenced by immunoSEQ multiplex PCR, and TCRdb holds only the in-frame ones, with some missing. The sample includes some 190,000 clones, 75% to 90% of them seen just once. Sequencing was performed on peripheral blood, taken on day 0 of AZD1222 vaccination. These TCRs come from an adult in good health.

V gene TRBV6-5 combines with J gene TRBJ1-4, with 9 bases that match TRBD1. CDR3 size: 15 residues. The J segment lost 6 bases and the V segment lost 6 bases, leaving 8 bases of the junction unmatched. CDR1 is MNHEY and CDR2 is SVGAGI in the germline V gene. The CDR3 spells CASSPTGGWDEKLFF. The CDR3 DNA sequence: TGTGCCAGCAGCCCGACAGGGGGTTGGGATGAAAAACTGTTTTTT.

V usage is TRBV7-2 and J usage is TRBJ1-6, with 7 bases lining up with TRBD1. V trimming: 5 bases; J trimming: 4 bases; junction bases outside the gene matches: 8. This CDR3 has 16 residues. From germline, CDR1 is SGHTA and CDR2 FQGNSA. CDR3 bases: TGTGCCAGCAGCAGAGACTCAGGGGGGTATAATTCACCCCTCCACTTT. This encodes CASSRDSGGYNSPLHF.

CDR3 in DNA: TGCGCCAGCAGCTTACCCACGGGGGGAATCCTGGAGACCCAGTACTTC. Its translation is CASSLPTGGILETQYF. The genes are TRBV5-1 and TRBJ2-5; 7 positions agree with TRBD2. V shed 2 bases, J shed 5 bases, and the junction held 12 bases outside the gene matches. The CDR3 is 16 residues long. The germline V gene has CDR1 SGHRS and CDR2 YFSETQ.

V gene TRBV28 combines with J gene TRBJ1-2; D is uncertain. This CDR3 has 14 residues. V was cut by 1 base and J by 4 bases, with 10 bases left in between. CDR1 is MDHEN, CDR2 SYDVKM, per germline. The CDR3 is CASSLYNRLYGYTF. CDR3 sequence (DNA): TGTGCCAGCAGTTTATACAACCGACTCTATGGCTACACCTTC.

The chain has TRBV18 and TRBJ2-7; 8 nucleotides match TRBD2. The CDR3 length is 17 residues. CDR1 and CDR2 from the germline V gene are KGHSH and LQKENI. V was pared by 4 bases and J by 0 bases, with 11 bases of the junction left unmatched. The CDR3 bases are TGTGCCAGCTCACTAGGGCGTAGCGGGGCTAGCTCCTACGAGCAGTACGTC. This sequence encodes CASSLGRSGASSYEQYV.